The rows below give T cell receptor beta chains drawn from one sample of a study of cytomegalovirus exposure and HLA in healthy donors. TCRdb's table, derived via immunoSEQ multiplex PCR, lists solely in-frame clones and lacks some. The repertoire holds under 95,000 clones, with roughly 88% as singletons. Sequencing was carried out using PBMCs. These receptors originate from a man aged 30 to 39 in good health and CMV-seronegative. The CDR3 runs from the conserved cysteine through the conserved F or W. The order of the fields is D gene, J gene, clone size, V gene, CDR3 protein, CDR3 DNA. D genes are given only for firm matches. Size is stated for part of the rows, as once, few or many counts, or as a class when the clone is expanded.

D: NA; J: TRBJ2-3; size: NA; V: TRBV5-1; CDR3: CASRVVQLTDTQYF; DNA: TGCGCCAGCAGGGTTGTACAGCTGACAGATACGCAGTATTTT
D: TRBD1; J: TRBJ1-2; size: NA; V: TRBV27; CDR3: CASRQPGQGPDGYTF; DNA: TGTGCCAGCAGACAGCCGGGACAGGGCCCCGATGGCTACACCTTC
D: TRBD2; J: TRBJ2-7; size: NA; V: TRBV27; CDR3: CASRQRVGGSYEQYF; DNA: TGTGCCAGCAGGCAGCGCGTGGGGGGGTCCTACGAGCAGTACTTC
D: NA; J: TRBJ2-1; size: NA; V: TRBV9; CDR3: CASSGGFSSYNEQFF; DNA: TGTGCCAGCAGCGGCGGGTTTAGCTCCTACAATGAGCAGTTCTTC
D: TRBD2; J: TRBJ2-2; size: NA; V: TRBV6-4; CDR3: CASSDSSGGTGELFF; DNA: TGTGCCAGCAGTGACTCTAGCGGGGGCACCGGGGAGCTGTTTTTT
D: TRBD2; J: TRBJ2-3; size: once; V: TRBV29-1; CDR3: CSVEPGRAGVFTDTQYF; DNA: TGCAGCGTTGAGCCCGGGAGGGCGGGAGTCTTCACAGATACGCAGTATTTT
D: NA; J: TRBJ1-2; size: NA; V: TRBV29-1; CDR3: CSVAGDLPNYGYTF; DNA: TGCAGCGTGGCAGGGGACCTACCTAACTATGGCTACACCTTC
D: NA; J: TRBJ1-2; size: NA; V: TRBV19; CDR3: CASTTPYSTAIRGYTF; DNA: TGTGCCAGCACCACCCCGTACTCGACAGCTATACGTGGCTACACCTTC
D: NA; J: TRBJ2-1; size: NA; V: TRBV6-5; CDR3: CASSYALAAYNEQFF; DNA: TGTGCCAGCAGTTACGCCTTAGCCGCCTACAATGAGCAGTTCTTC
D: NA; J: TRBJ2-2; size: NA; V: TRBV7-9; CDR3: CASSFRGANTGELFF; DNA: TGTGCCAGCAGCTTCAGGGGCGCGAACACCGGGGAGCTGTTTTTT
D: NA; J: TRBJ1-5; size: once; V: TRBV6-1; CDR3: CASTEVGELKPQHF; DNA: TGTGCCAGCACCGAAGTTGGGGAGTTGAAGCCCCAGCATTTT
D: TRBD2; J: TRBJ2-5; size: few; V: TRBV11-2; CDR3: CASSQDSSGGTQYF; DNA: TGTGCCAGCAGCCAGGACTCGAGCGGGGGGACCCAGTACTTC
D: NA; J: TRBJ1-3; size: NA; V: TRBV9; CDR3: CASSITADSGNTIYF; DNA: TGTGCCAGCAGCATAACAGCTGACTCTGGAAACACCATATATTTT